This is a list of T cell receptor beta chains from one sample in a study of blood T cell repertoires in COVID-19. Repertoires were generated with immunoSEQ multiplex PCR, while TCRdb's copy carries only in-frame clones and drops some. Of around 280,000 clones in the sample, 89% were seen once. Sample: peripheral blood. Receptors were obtained from a woman in her twenties or thirties with COVID-19, enrolled during active disease. CDR3s leave out the opening cysteine and the closing phenylalanine or tryptophan.

V,CDR3
TRBV27,ASSLRTGSGYT
TRBV3-1/TRBV3-2,ASSQATTPGNTIY
TRBV20-1,SARDQYGYT
TRBV2,ASSYRGDQPQH
TRBV28,ASSLIERGSSGNEQF
TRBV30,AWRGTGAEKLF
TRBV28,ASSLPGLEAF
TRBV5-6,ASSYFDRVTEAF
TRBV5-1,ASSLGDIFGQPQH
TRBV6-6,ASSYRGTGGPGEQY
TRBV5-8,ASSRHMEVIWQY
TRBV6-6,ASSPPTGVGYT
TRBV5-6,ASSLGRLYNEQF
TRBV7-5,VRNQNLLREQY
TRBV18,ASSVTRGSSSTDTQY
TRBV5-1,ASSPGGYGETQY